The 24 T cell receptor beta chains given below trace back to one sample, sequenced in a study of technical replicates of blood from a few donors. This table comes from immunoSEQ multiplex PCR, and its TCRdb copy is limited to in-frame clones, with some not included. The sample has just under 60,000 clones, approximately 94% seen once; the top ten hold around 2.9%. Sequenced material: PBMCs. The receptor set was obtained from a human donor in good health. Some clones in this sample may be carry-over from other donors' samples.

The chain employs TRBV13 and TRBJ2-5; 8 nucleotides agree with TRBD2. Unmatched junction bases numbered 3, after V lost 1 base and J lost 5 bases. Germline CDR1 and CDR2: PRHDT and FYEKMQ (reference sequence). The CDR3 totals 14 residues. CDR3 coding DNA: TGTGCCAGCAGCTTAGAGGGGACTAGTGAGACCCAGTACTTC. This codes for CASSLEGTSETQYF.

This chain's CDR3 is CASSQDSGHGYTF. The CDR3 DNA sequence: TGCGCCAGCAGCCAAGATTCAGGGCACGGCTACACCTTC. The chain is built from TRBV4-1 and TRBJ1-2; possible D gene TRBD1, 5 bases. Between the trimmed V and J ends, which lost 0 bases and 8 bases, there was a span of 10 bases. The CDR3 has 13 amino acids. Looked up from germline, CDR1 is MGHRA and CDR2 is YSYEKL.

The rearrangement joins TRBV29-1 to TRBJ2-2, with D uncertain. In germline, CDR1 is SQVTM, CDR2 ANQGSEA. Trimming removed 5 bases at V and 7 bases at J, with 11 bases between. The CDR3 covers 12 residues. For the CDR3, the DNA is TGCAGCGTTACCCTTGGCGGCGGGGAGCTGTTTTTT. Protein sequence: CSVTLGGGELFF.

V gene TRBV28 combines with J gene TRBJ1-1; D is unclear. The CDR3 spans 11 residues. With 9 bases removed from V and 0 bases from J, the gap between germline ends came to 5 bases. Per the germline V gene, CDR1 is MDHEN and CDR2 is SYDVKM. The CDR3 spells CASEMNTEAFF. CDR3 DNA: TGTGCCAGTGAGATGAACACTGAAGCTTTCTTT.

The gene calls are TRBV7-2 and TRBJ2-7, with D tentatively TRBD1 (5 bases). This CDR3 comprises 14 residues. V was cut by 6 bases and J by 3 bases, with 15 bases left in between. The germline CDR1 and CDR2 sequences are SGHTA and FQGNSA. The CDR3 here is CASSSATGVYEQYF. CDR3 sequence (DNA): TGTGCCAGCAGTTCAGCTACAGGAGTCTACGAGCAGTACTTC.

The chain joins TRBV11-2 to TRBJ2-1; D gene uncertain. The CDR3 has 14 residues. V was clipped by 1 base and J by 8 bases, with 12 bases between them. The germline CDR1 and CDR2 sequences are SGHAT and FQNNGV. The CDR3 nucleotides read TGTGCCAGCAGCTTAGTAGACCTAGTTGATGAGCAGTTCTTC. As protein: CASSLVDLVDEQFF.

The chain has TRBV7-6 and TRBJ1-6; 8 positions match TRBD1. V dropped 5 bases and J dropped 7; count of bases not matched to a gene: 4. The germline V gene has CDR1 SGHVS and CDR2 FNYEAQ. The CDR3 extends over 14 amino acids. CDR3 region: CASSPTGGNSPLHF. The CDR3 nucleotides read TGTGCCAGCAGCCCAACAGGGGGAAATTCACCCCTCCACTTT.

V is TRBV7-9 and J is TRBJ1-1, with 7 bases that match TRBD1. The ends lost 4 bases at V and 4 bases at J; junction bases unmatched: 6. CDR1 and CDR2 (germline): SEHNR, FQNEAQ (reference sequence). There are 14 residues in the CDR3. The chain's CDR3 is CASSSNRGRTEAFF. The CDR3 DNA reads as TGTGCCAGCAGCTCAAACAGGGGTCGCACTGAAGCTTTCTTT. Looking up the rest from reference TRBV7-9 and TRBJ1-1 gives the full variable domain: DTGVSQNPRHKITKRGQNVTFRCDPISEHNRLYWYRQTLGQGPEFLTYFQNEAQLEKSRLLSDRFSAERPKGSFSTLEIQRTEQGDSAMYLCASSSNRGRTEAFFGQGTRLTVV.

The J gene is TRBJ2-7, the V gene TRBV7-9; 8 bases are a match to TRBD1. Germline trimming cut 4 bases from V and 3 bases from J; bases unmatched to any gene: 5. The CDR3 covers 14 residues. CDR1 and CDR2 from the germline V gene are SEHNR and FQNEAQ (reference sequence). CDR3: CASSYQGQGYEQYF. CDR3 DNA sequence: TGTGCCAGCAGCTACCAAGGACAGGGCTACGAGCAGTACTTC.

The chain recombines TRBV30 with TRBJ1-5; D is uncertain. The germline gives CDR1 GTSNPN, CDR2 SVGIG (reference sequence). This CDR3 has 15 residues. Trimming took 1 base from V and 1 from J, leaving 11 bases between them. CDR3 DNA sequence: TGTGCCTGGAGTGGAGGCAAGGTGAGCAATCAGCCCCAGCATTTT. Translating gives CAWSGGKVSNQPQHF.

This clone has a single count. The chain joins TRBV5-4 to TRBJ2-4; 11 bases line up with TRBD2. Trimming cost V 2 bases and J 0 bases; bases outside gene matches: 1. Per the germline V gene, CDR1 is SGHNT and CDR2 is YYREEE (reference sequence). This CDR3 has 16 residues. The CDR3 sequence is CASSLGLAGAKNIQYF. CDR3 in DNA: TGTGCCAGCAGCTTAGGACTAGCGGGAGCCAAAAACATTCAGTACTTC.

This clone appeared once. This chain links TRBV6-6 with TRBJ2-3, with 12 positions matching TRBD2. Germline CDR1 and CDR2: MNHNY and SVGAGI (reference sequence). CDR3 length: 15 amino acids. Trimming removed 6 bases from V and 2 bases from J; junction bases left unmatched: 3. The CDR3 DNA reads as TGTGCCAGCAGGCTAGCGGGGGGGCCCACAGATACGCAGTATTTT. This sequence encodes CASRLAGGPTDTQYF.

This chain links TRBV5-1 with TRBJ2-3; unclear D gene. This CDR3 comprises 12 residues. V was clipped by 0 bases and J by 6 bases, with 5 bases between them. Germline values: CDR1 SGHRS, CDR2 YFSETQ. Written as DNA, the CDR3 is TGCGCCAGCAGCTTGGATCGGGATACGCAGTATTTT. It encodes CASSLDRDTQYF.

The chain combines TRBV30 with TRBJ1-6, with TRBD1 as a possible D gene (5 bases). Looked up from germline, CDR1 is GTSNPN and CDR2 is SVGIG (reference sequence). Trimming took off 1 base at V and 7 bases at J, with 14 bases between the two ends. The CDR3 has 15 amino acids. Here the CDR3 reads CAWSAYQGGNSPLHF. The CDR3 DNA sequence: TGTGCCTGGAGTGCCTACCAGGGTGGGAATTCACCCCTCCACTTT.

The chain couples TRBV6-5 to TRBJ1-5; possibly TRBD1 for D (6 bases). The CDR3 is made up of 14 amino acids. V lost 6 bases and J lost 0, with 9 bases in between. Germline V gene data show CDR1 as MNHEY and CDR2 as SVGAGI. The CDR3 DNA follows: TGTGCCAGCAGAATGGACAGTAGCAATCAGCCCCAGCATTTT. This gives the protein CASRMDSSNQPQHF.

The rearrangement links TRBV5-4 to TRBJ1-2; 11 nucleotides match TRBD1. CDR3 length: 14 residues. Unmatched junction bases numbered 7, after V lost 4 bases and J lost 8 bases. The V gene's germline CDR1 is SGHNT and CDR2 YYREEE (reference sequence). CDR3 sequence reads: CASSPTDRGQGYTF. CDR3 bases: TGTGCCAGCAGCCCAACGGACAGGGGGCAGGGCTACACCTTC.

The chain has TRBV2 and TRBJ2-5, with D perhaps matching TRBD1 (5 bases). Between the trimmed V and J ends, which lost 5 bases and 3 bases, there was a span of 10 bases. This CDR3 is 13 amino acids long. CDR1 and CDR2 (germline): SNHLY, FYNNEI. The CDR3 DNA is TGTGCCAGCAGTATTGGGGCTAAAGAGACCCAGTACTTC. Protein product: CASSIGAKETQYF.

This clone was seen only once. The chain uses TRBV7-2 and TRBJ2-5, with a possible D match to TRBD2 (6 bases). CDR1 and CDR2 (germline): SGHTA, FQGNSA. The CDR3 consists of 12 residues. V was clipped by 2 bases and J by 5 bases, with 6 bases between them. The CDR3 loop is CASSLSGETQYF. The CDR3 DNA is TGTGCCAGCAGCTTAAGCGGGGAGACCCAGTACTTC.

This sequence joins TRBV7-3 and TRBJ2-1, with TRBD2 matching over 9 bases. CDR3 length: 14 residues. The V segment lost 6 bases and the J segment 5 bases; nucleotides outside the gene matches: 5. CDR1 and CDR2 (germline): SGHTA, FQGTGA. The CDR3 spells CASRRTSADNEQFF. Written as DNA, the CDR3 is TGTGCCAGCAGAAGGACTAGCGCCGACAATGAGCAGTTCTTC. Using reference TRBV7-3 and TRBJ2-1 for the parts outside the CDR3, the full variable domain is GAGVSQTPSNKVTEKGKYVELRCDPISGHTALYWYRQSLGQGPEFLIYFQGTGAADDSGLPNDRFFAVRPEGSVSTLKIQRTERGDSAVYLCASRRTSADNEQFFGPGTRLTVL.

This clone was seen only once. This chain joins TRBV4-1 and TRBJ1-5; D not resolved. Germline loops: CDR1 MGHRA, CDR2 YSYEKL. The CDR3 loop spans 18 amino acids. Trimming left V 0 bases short and J 2 bases short, with 17 bases between. CDR3 region: CASSQDRGGPLGNQPQHF. The DNA for the CDR3 is TGCGCCAGCAGCCAAGATCGGGGAGGGCCTCTTGGCAATCAGCCCCAGCATTTT.

V gene TRBV10-3 combines with J gene TRBJ2-3; 9 bases align to TRBD1. The CDR3 consists of 16 residues. After removal of 4 bases from V and 6 bases from J, the junction contained 11 bases not matched to a gene. Germline V gene lookup returns CDR1 ENHRY and CDR2 SYGVKD. CDR3: CAISGGDRVSGDTQYF. The DNA for the CDR3 is TGTGCCATCAGTGGGGGGGACAGGGTCTCGGGGGATACGCAGTATTTT.

V and J are TRBV5-5 and TRBJ2-2; 8 bases match TRBD2. Per the germline V gene, CDR1 is SGHKS and CDR2 is YYEKEE (reference sequence). The ends lost 4 bases at V and 5 bases at J; junction bases unmatched: 10. This CDR3 spans 16 amino acids. The CDR3 region has the DNA TGTGCCAGCAGCCAGCAACTAGCGGATGTTACCGGGGAGCTGTTTTTT. This encodes CASSQQLADVTGELFF.

The chain has TRBV19 and TRBJ1-5; possible D gene TRBD1, 5 bases. The CDR3 is 14 amino acids. Germline CDR1 is LNHDA and CDR2 is SQIVND (reference sequence). Trimming left V 5 bases short and J 4 bases short, with 12 bases between. CDR3 sequence: CASSQDRENQPQHF. DNA for the CDR3: TGTGCCAGTAGTCAAGACAGAGAAAATCAGCCCCAGCATTTT.

This sequence joins TRBV7-6 and TRBJ2-7, with a tentative D call TRBD2 (5 bases). The CDR3 has 12 amino acids. Deletions cut 1 base from V and 5 bases from J, with 6 bases between. Germline V gene lookup returns CDR1 SGHVS and CDR2 FNYEAQ. The CDR3 loop is CASSLGGDEQYF. CDR3 coding DNA: TGTGCCAGCAGCTTAGGGGGAGACGAGCAGTACTTC. Combining the CDR3 with reference TRBV7-6 and TRBJ2-7 gives the whole variable domain GAGVSQSPRYKVTKRGQDVALRCDPISGHVSLYWYRQALGQGPEFLTYFNYEAQQDKSGLPNDRFSAERPEGSISTLTIQRTEQRDSAMYRCASSLGGDEQYFGPGTRLTVT.